This T cell receptor beta chain is from a study of cytomegalovirus exposure and HLA in healthy donors. The CDR3 totals 12 residues. From germline, CDR1 is SGHDN and CDR2 FVKESK. The ends were cut back, 3 bases at V and 5 bases at J, with 7 bases in the middle. 13 Jbeta primers and 60 Vbeta primers were used for the PCR. Some clones are missing from TCRdb's copy, which holds only in-frame ones; the method was immunoSEQ multiplex PCR. The sample holds 90,000 to 150,000 clones, roughly 80% seen once. This clone was observed a handful of times. This TCR derives from a man aged 50-60 years in good health and CMV-seropositive. This sequence joins TRBV14 and TRBJ1-2, with D perhaps matching TRBD1 (6 bases). The sample was PBMCs. CDR3 DNA sequence: TGTGCCAGCAGCCACGGACAGTATGGCTACACCTTC. Translation gives CASSHGQYGYTF.